This T cell receptor (beta chain) was retrieved from a study of T cells in Graves' hyperthyroidism and ophthalmopathy. RNA transcripts gave rise to amplified TCR beta CDR3 regions. TCR CDR3 underwent first-round RT-PCR with the HTBI primer set. Using its own MiXCR run on the multiplex PCR reads, TCRdb lists one record per CDR3 protein. Here the sample spans roughly 420,000 distinct CDR3 sequences, roughly 13% being singletons. Reasons for excluding patients were uncontrolled infection, other autoimmune disease, pregnancy or lactation. This clonotype was counted at least ten times. The CDR3 spans 13 residues. The germline V gene encodes CDR1 LNHNV and CDR2 YYDKDF (reference sequence). With 3 bases removed from V and 9 bases from J, the gap between germline ends came to 15 bases.

The origin of this receptor is a woman aged 18-29 years with Graves' hyperthyroidism. What was sequenced was blood. This chain links TRBV15 with TRBJ2-7; D uncertain. The CDR3 protein is CATSSGANQAQYF. CDR3 bases: TGTGCCACCAGCAGCGGAGCCAATCAGGCGCAGTACTTC.